A single sample gave rise to the 28 T cell receptor beta chains below, sequenced in a study of OX40 agonist ivuxolimab in advanced cancers. The data were produced by immunoSEQ multiplex PCR, yet TCRdb's version contains in-frame clones alone and is incomplete. The table lists almost 70,000 clones, 80% to 85% of them singletons. The sequenced sample was CD4+ or CD8+ T cells sorted from blood, obtained in a trial of the OX40 agonist ivuxolimab. Every receptor here comes from an adult with an advanced solid tumor such as melanoma, head and neck, liver or kidney cancer.

The rearrangement uses TRBV30 and TRBJ1-3; D ambiguous. The germline V gene has CDR1 GTSNPN and CDR2 SVGIG (reference sequence). This CDR3 is 15 amino acids long. Trimming stripped 6 bases from V and 3 bases from J, with 18 bases between. The CDR3 bases are TGTGCCTGTTCCCCGGGGATCGTTGTTGGAAACACCATATATTTT. It encodes CACSPGIVVGNTIYF.

The gene calls are TRBV2 and TRBJ1-5; 7 bases align to TRBD1. The CDR3 totals 15 residues. CDR1 and CDR2 (germline): SNHLY, FYNNEI. The junction had 7 bases not matched to a gene; V was cut back by 4 bases and J by 4 bases. DNA for the CDR3: TGTGCCAGCAGTGCCCAGCGGGACAGAAATCAGCCCCAGCATTTT. Its translation: CASSAQRDRNQPQHF.

The chain combines TRBV5-8 with TRBJ1-2; 8 bases fit TRBD1. V gave up 0 bases and J gave up 7 bases; unmatched junction bases: 5. CDR3 size: 14 residues. The germline V gene has CDR1 SGHTS and CDR2 YDEGEE. The CDR3 bases are TGTGCCAGCAGCTTGGGGACAGGGCGAGTTGGCTACACCTTC. Translating gives CASSLGTGRVGYTF.

The chain links TRBV5-1 to TRBJ2-1; TRBD2 matches at 9 bases. The V and J ends lost 0 bases and 6 bases, in that order; junction bases with no gene match: 10. CDR1 SGHRS and CDR2 YFSETQ come from the germline V gene. This CDR3 is 17 amino acids long. In DNA, the CDR3 is TGCGCCAGCAGCTTGGAGCCCAGCGGGAGGATAGTCAATGAGCAGTTCTTC. Translating gives CASSLEPSGRIVNEQFF.

This clone was counted a few times. V and J are TRBV2 and TRBJ1-1; 8 bases are a match to TRBD1. This CDR3 comprises 12 residues. Unmatched junction bases numbered 6, after V lost 4 bases and J lost 11 bases. From germline, CDR1 is SNHLY and CDR2 FYNNEI. DNA of the CDR3: TGTGCCAGCAGTGCCTCCAGGGGGCAGGCTTTCTTT. This codes for CASSASRGQAFF.

This chain connects TRBV7-9 to TRBJ2-7, with 8 bases aligning to TRBD2. The CDR3 loop spans 12 amino acids. V lost 4 bases to trimming and J lost 7 bases; unmatched junction nucleotides: 3. Germline values: CDR1 SEHNR, CDR2 FQNEAQ (reference sequence). The CDR3 sequence is CASSSQRGEQYF. CDR3 sequence (DNA): TGTGCCAGCAGCTCCCAGCGGGGGGAGCAGTACTTC. Full variable domain (remainder filled in from reference TRBV7-9 and TRBJ2-7): DTGVSQNPRHKITKRGQNVTFRCDPISEHNRLYWYRQTLGQGPEFLTYFQNEAQLEKSRLLSDRFSAERPKGSFSTLEIQRTEQGDSAMYLCASSSQRGEQYFGPGTRLTVT.

In this sample, this clone turned up a few times. The V and J genes are TRBV2 and TRBJ1-5; 9 nucleotides line up with TRBD1. V was clipped by 6 bases and J by 3 bases; unmatched bases: 6. The CDR3 covers 15 residues. CDR1 and CDR2 from the germline V gene are SNHLY and FYNNEI. The CDR3 DNA reads as TGTGCCAGCAGCAGGGACAGGGATCCCAATCAGCCCCAGCATTTT. This encodes CASSRDRDPNQPQHF.

The gene calls are TRBV6-1 and TRBJ1-1; weak D call: TRBD1 (6 bases). This CDR3 is built from 13 residues. V shed 4 bases and J shed 4 bases, with 10 bases lying between them. The germline CDR1 and CDR2 sequences are MNHNS and SASEGT. The chain's CDR3 is CASSAQQGTEAFF. The CDR3 DNA is TGTGCCAGCAGTGCCCAACAGGGCACTGAAGCTTTCTTT.

Only one count was recorded for this clone. V is TRBV6-5 and J is TRBJ2-2; D possibly matches TRBD1 or TRBD2 (5 bases each). Germline CDR1 MNHEY, CDR2 SVGAGI. V lost 4 bases and J 1 base, leaving 10 bases between the germline ends. The CDR3 is made up of 15 amino acids. DNA of the CDR3: TGTGCCAGCAGTTTTCGGGACGGGAACACCGGGGAGCTGTTTTTT. Translating it yields CASSFRDGNTGELFF.

The V gene is TRBV7-9, the J gene TRBJ2-2; maybe TRBD1 (5 bases). The V gene's germline CDR1 is SEHNR and CDR2 FQNEAQ (reference sequence). Trimming shortened V by 3 bases and J by 8 bases, and 13 bases separated the two germline ends. The CDR3 spans 14 residues. The CDR3 here is CASSFGQGEGELFF. The CDR3 DNA follows: TGTGCCAGCAGCTTTGGGCAGGGCGAGGGGGAGCTGTTTTTT.

The genes are TRBV30 and TRBJ1-5; a weak D match, TRBD1 (5 bases). V lost 0 bases, J lost 4 bases, and 10 bases lay in between. Germline V gene lookup returns CDR1 GTSNPN and CDR2 SVGIG (reference sequence). There are 14 residues in the CDR3. The CDR3 loop is CAWSVRSGNQPQHF. The CDR3 DNA sequence: TGTGCCTGGAGTGTACGGTCAGGGAATCAGCCCCAGCATTTT.

The gene calls are TRBV2 and TRBJ2-7, with 8 bases fitting TRBD1. Germline V CDR1 and CDR2: SNHLY, FYNNEI. Germline trimming cut 6 bases from V and 2 bases from J; bases unmatched to any gene: 6. The CDR3 runs 14 residues. The CDR3 region is CASRGQGLPYEQYF. In DNA form, the CDR3 reads TGTGCCAGCAGAGGACAGGGTCTTCCCTACGAGCAGTACTTC.

This sequence joins TRBV7-6 and TRBJ2-6; D might be TRBD1 (6 bases). CDR3 length equals 18 residues. Germline CDR1 reads SGHVS; CDR2 reads FNYEAQ. V gave up 5 bases and J gave up 0 bases, with 17 bases separating them. The CDR3 loop is CASSPREQGVSGANVLTF. DNA of the CDR3: TGTGCCAGCAGCCCACGGGAACAGGGCGTCTCTGGGGCCAACGTCCTGACTTTC. Supplemented by reference TRBV7-6 and TRBJ2-6, the full variable domain reads GAGVSQSPRYKVTKRGQDVALRCDPISGHVSLYWYRQALGQGPEFLTYFNYEAQQDKSGLPNDRFSAERPEGSISTLTIQRTEQRDSAMYRCASSPREQGVSGANVLTFGAGSRLTVL.

The V gene is TRBV4-1, the J gene TRBJ1-5; possibly TRBD1 for D (6 bases). The length of the CDR3 is 18 residues. V was trimmed by 0 bases and J by 0 bases, leaving 15 bases between them. CDR1 and CDR2 (germline): MGHRA, YSYEKL. The CDR3 nucleotides read TGCGCCAGCAGCCAAGATCCCCCGGACAGTTATAGCAATCAGCCCCAGCATTTT. Protein: CASSQDPPDSYSNQPQHF.

The chain links TRBV28 to TRBJ2-7; D ambiguous. The germline gives CDR1 MDHEN, CDR2 SYDVKM. CDR3 length: 13 residues. V was clipped by 7 bases and J by 0 bases, with 10 bases between them. CDR3 nucleotides: TGTGCCAGCACGAAACAGATCTCCTACGAGCAGTACTTC. Protein sequence: CASTKQISYEQYF.

The J gene is TRBJ2-7, the V gene TRBV7-6; D tentatively reads TRBD1 or TRBD2 (5 bases each). The CDR3 consists of 15 residues. Trimming cost V 2 bases and J 6 bases, with 17 bases left between them. Germline CDR1 reads SGHVS; CDR2 reads FNYEAQ. CDR3 in DNA: TGTGCCAGCAGCTTATGGAAGGGCAGGGACGGCGAGCAGTACTTC. Protein: CASSLWKGRDGEQYF.

The rearrangement uses TRBV28 and TRBJ2-1; unclear D gene. V was cut by 3 bases and J by 6 bases, with 18 bases left in between. The CDR3 loop spans 16 amino acids. Germline CDR1 reads MDHEN; CDR2 reads SYDVKM. The CDR3 loop reads CASSLALTPGLNEQFF. The CDR3 region has the DNA TGTGCCAGCAGTTTGGCCCTTACTCCGGGTCTCAATGAGCAGTTCTTC.

This clone appeared a single time. The genes are TRBV11-2 and TRBJ2-1, with D perhaps matching TRBD1 (5 bases). There are 15 residues in the CDR3. V lost 2 bases to trimming and J lost 0 bases, with 8 bases between them. Germline CDR1 is SGHAT and CDR2 is FQNNGV. The CDR3 DNA reads TGTGCCAGCAGCTTATTGCAGGGCTCCTACAATGAGCAGTTCTTC. It is translated as CASSLLQGSYNEQFF.

This clone occurred a few times. The chain joins TRBV5-1 to TRBJ2-3, with 12 bases identical to TRBD2. Germline V gene lookup returns CDR1 SGHRS and CDR2 YFSETQ. The CDR3 contains 17 residues. J gave up 2 bases and V 4 bases, and 8 bases lay outside the gene matches. Here the CDR3 reads CASSRAASGGVTDTQYF. Here the CDR3 DNA reads TGCGCCAGCAGCCGGGCGGCTAGCGGGGGGGTCACAGATACGCAGTATTTT.

This clone showed up just a few times. J is TRBJ1-2 and V is TRBV5-1; tentative D call: TRBD1 (5 bases). Germline V gives CDR1 SGHRS, CDR2 YFSETQ. V was shortened by 1 base and J by 3 bases, with 13 bases between the two germline ends. The CDR3 consists of 15 residues. CDR3 amino acids: CASSLPSSGDYGYTF. CDR3 sequence (DNA): TGCGCCAGCAGCTTGCCATCGTCGGGGGACTATGGCTACACCTTC.

The chain recombines TRBV4-2 with TRBJ1-3; D is undetermined. Deletions cut 4 bases from V and 0 bases from J, with 13 bases between. This CDR3 contains 16 residues. Germline CDR1 and CDR2: LGHNA and YNFKEQ. CDR3 residues: CASSPRVRNSGNTIYF. The CDR3, as DNA: TGTGCCAGCAGCCCCCGGGTGAGAAACTCTGGAAACACCATATATTTT.

V usage is TRBV5-1 and J usage is TRBJ2-1; 9 bases line up with TRBD2. The CDR3 is 16 amino acids. Germline trimming cut 3 bases from V and 0 bases from J; bases unmatched to any gene: 4. Germline V gene sequence: CDR1 SGHRS, CDR2 YFSETQ. CDR3 sequence: CASSWAGGASYNEQFF. As DNA, the CDR3 is TGCGCCAGCAGCTGGGCGGGAGGGGCCTCCTACAATGAGCAGTTCTTC.

CDR3 loop: CASSINRGLNQPQHF. The CDR3 coding sequence is TGTGCCAGTAGTATAAACCGGGGCCTCAATCAGCCCCAGCATTTT. This chain connects TRBV19 to TRBJ1-5; the D gene is possibly TRBD1 (5 bases). Germline V gives CDR1 LNHDA, CDR2 SQIVND (reference sequence). The CDR3 runs 15 residues. Trimming stripped 2 bases from V and 3 bases from J, with 11 bases between. The whole variable domain, remainder taken from reference TRBV19 and TRBJ1-5, is DGGITQSPKYLFRKEGQNVTLSCEQNLNHDAMYWYRQDPGQGLRLIYYSQIVNDFQKGDIAEGYSVSREKKESFPLTVTSAQKNPTAFYLCASSINRGLNQPQHFGDGTRLSIL.

This clone has only a few counts. The V and J genes are TRBV30 and TRBJ2-2; 8 bases line up with TRBD1. The CDR3 consists of 14 residues. Germline CDR1 GTSNPN, CDR2 SVGIG (reference sequence). V lost 5 bases to trimming and J lost 5 bases; unmatched junction nucleotides: 7. The CDR3 nucleotides are TGTGCCTGGCCCGGACAGGGAAGGACCGGGGAGCTGTTTTTT. This sequence encodes CAWPGQGRTGELFF.

This chain links TRBV7-6 with TRBJ2-1; the match to TRBD2 covers 10 bases. In germline, CDR1 is SGHVS, CDR2 FNYEAQ. Trimming removed 4 bases from V and 0 bases from J; junction bases left unmatched: 3. The CDR3 runs 16 residues. The chain's CDR3 is CASSSPSGGSYNEQFF. CDR3 in DNA: TGTGCCAGCAGCTCCCCTAGCGGGGGCTCCTACAATGAGCAGTTCTTC.

The genes are TRBV5-4 and TRBJ2-5, with D uncertain. Germline CDR1 and CDR2: SGHNT and YYREEE (reference sequence). The CDR3 loop spans 15 amino acids. Trimming removed 4 bases at V and 7 bases at J, with 20 bases between. The CDR3 here is CASSTFLSGSGTQYF. CDR3 nucleotides: TGTGCCAGCAGCACCTTCCTTAGTGGGTCGGGGACCCAGTACTTC.

The CDR3 DNA follows: TGCGCCAGCAGCCAAGCCGCTACAGGGCACTATGGCTACACCTTC. Amino acids: CASSQAATGHYGYTF. The chain carries TRBV4-1 and TRBJ1-2; weak D call: TRBD1 (6 bases). This CDR3 contains 15 residues. CDR1 and CDR2 (germline): MGHRA, YSYEKL. The germline V and J ends were trimmed by 1 base and 3 bases, with 12 bases remaining between them.

The chain combines TRBV5-4 with TRBJ1-6; D call uncertain. Trimming removed 0 bases from V and 10 bases from J, with 8 bases in between. CDR3 length: 13 residues. Germline-derived CDR1 and CDR2 are SGHNT and YYREEE (reference sequence). The DNA for the CDR3 is TGTGCCAGCAGCTTGGGGGGTAACTCACCCCTCCACTTT. Translated: CASSLGGNSPLHF.